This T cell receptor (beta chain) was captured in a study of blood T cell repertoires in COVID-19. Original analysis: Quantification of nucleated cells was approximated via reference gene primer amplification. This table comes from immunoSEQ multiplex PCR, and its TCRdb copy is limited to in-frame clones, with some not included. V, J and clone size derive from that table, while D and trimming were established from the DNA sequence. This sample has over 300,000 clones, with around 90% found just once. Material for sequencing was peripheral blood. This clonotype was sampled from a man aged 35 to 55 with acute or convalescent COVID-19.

The CDR3 DNA is TGTGCCAGCAGTGTGCGAGGGGGCCTCGAGACCCAGTACTTC. It specifies CASSVRGGLETQYF. The genes are TRBV2 and TRBJ2-5; 7 positions match TRBD1. Germline loops: CDR1 SNHLY, CDR2 FYNNEI. The CDR3 loop spans 14 amino acids. V trimming: 4 bases; J trimming: 5 bases; junction bases outside the gene matches: 7.